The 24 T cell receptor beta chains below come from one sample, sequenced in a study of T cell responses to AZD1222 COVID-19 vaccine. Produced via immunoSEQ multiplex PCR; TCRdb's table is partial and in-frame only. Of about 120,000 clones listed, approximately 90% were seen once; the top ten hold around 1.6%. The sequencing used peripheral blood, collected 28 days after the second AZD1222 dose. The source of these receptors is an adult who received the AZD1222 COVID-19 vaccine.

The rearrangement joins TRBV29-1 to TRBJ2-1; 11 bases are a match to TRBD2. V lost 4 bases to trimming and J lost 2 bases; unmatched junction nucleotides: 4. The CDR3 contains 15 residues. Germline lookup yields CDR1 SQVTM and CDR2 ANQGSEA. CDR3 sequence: CSVVLGLAAYNEQFF. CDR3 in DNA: TGCAGCGTTGTATTGGGACTAGCGGCCTACAATGAGCAGTTCTTC.

CDR3: CASSDPGRESYEQYF. The CDR3 bases are TGCGCCAGCAGTGACCCTGGTCGGGAGAGCTACGAGCAGTACTTC. The chain links TRBV10-1 to TRBJ2-7; possible D gene TRBD2, 6 bases. Germline values: CDR1 WNHNN, CDR2 SYGVQD (reference sequence). V was trimmed by 3 bases and J by 3 bases, leaving 15 bases between them. The CDR3 sequence is 15 residues long.

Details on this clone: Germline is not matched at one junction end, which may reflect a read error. In nucleotides, the CDR3 is TGTGCCAGCAGCGAATACAGGGGGTCTGAAAACACCATATATTTT. This encodes CASSEYRGSENTIYF. V gene TRBV3-1 (or the pseudogene TRBV3-2) combines with J gene TRBJ1-3; 8 bases are shared with TRBD1. Per the germline V gene, CDR1 is LGHDT and CDR2 is YNNKEL (reference sequence). The CDR3 has 15 amino acids.

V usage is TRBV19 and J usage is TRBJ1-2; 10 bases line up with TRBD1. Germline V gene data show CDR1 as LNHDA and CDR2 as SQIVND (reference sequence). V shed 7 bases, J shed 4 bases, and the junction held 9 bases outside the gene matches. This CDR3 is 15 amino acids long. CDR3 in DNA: TGTGCCAGTAACCCGGGACAGGGGATGGCCTATGGCTACACCTTC. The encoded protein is CASNPGQGMAYGYTF.

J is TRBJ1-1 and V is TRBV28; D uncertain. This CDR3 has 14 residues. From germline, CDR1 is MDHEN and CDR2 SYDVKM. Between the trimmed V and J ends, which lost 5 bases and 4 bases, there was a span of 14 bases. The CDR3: CASSTLDVSTEAFF. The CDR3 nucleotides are TGTGCCAGCAGTACGCTGGACGTCAGCACTGAAGCTTTCTTT.

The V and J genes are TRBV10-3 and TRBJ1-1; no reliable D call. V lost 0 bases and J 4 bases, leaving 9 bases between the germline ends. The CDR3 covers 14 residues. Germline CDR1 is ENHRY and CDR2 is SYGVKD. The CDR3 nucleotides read TGTGCCATCAGTGAGTCCTATTGGGGCACTGAAGCTTTCTTT. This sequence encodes CAISESYWGTEAFF.

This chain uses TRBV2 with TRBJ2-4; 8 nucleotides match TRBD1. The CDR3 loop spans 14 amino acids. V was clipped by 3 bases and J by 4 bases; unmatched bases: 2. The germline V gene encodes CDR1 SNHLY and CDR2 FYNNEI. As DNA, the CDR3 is TGTGCCAGCAGTGATTGGACAGGGAAAAACATTCAGTACTTC. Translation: CASSDWTGKNIQYF.

CDR3 in amino acids: CASSTGTSGKENEQFF. CDR3 nucleotide sequence: TGTGCCAGCTCAACCGGGACTAGCGGGAAGGAGAATGAGCAGTTCTTC. The V call is TRBV18, the J call TRBJ2-1, with TRBD2 identical over 13 bases. CDR3 length: 16 amino acids. Germline assignment: CDR1 KGHSH and CDR2 LQKENI. With V trimmed by 5 bases and J by 7 bases, 8 bases remained unmatched.

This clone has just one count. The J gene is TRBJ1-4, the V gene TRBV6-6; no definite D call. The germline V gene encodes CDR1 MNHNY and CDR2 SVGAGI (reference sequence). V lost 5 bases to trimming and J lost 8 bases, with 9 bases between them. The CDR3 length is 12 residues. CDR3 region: CASSPNQEKLFF. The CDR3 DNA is TGTGCCAGCAGTCCTAATCAGGAAAAACTGTTTTTT.

The CDR3 coding sequence is TGTGCCAGATATTCCGGGTCTGAAGCTTTCTTT. Protein product: CARYSGSEAFF. This chain connects TRBV2 to TRBJ1-1; D not resolved. V was cut by 9 bases and J by 6 bases, with 11 bases left in between. The CDR3 has 11 amino acids. Germline V gene sequence: CDR1 SNHLY, CDR2 FYNNEI.

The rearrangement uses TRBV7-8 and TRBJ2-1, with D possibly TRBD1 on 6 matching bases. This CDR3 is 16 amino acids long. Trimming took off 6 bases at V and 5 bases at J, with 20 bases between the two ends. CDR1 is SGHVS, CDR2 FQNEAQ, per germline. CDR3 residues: CASRKNNQGHNNEQFF. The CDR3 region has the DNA TGTGCCAGCAGAAAAAACAACCAGGGGCATAACAATGAGCAGTTCTTC.

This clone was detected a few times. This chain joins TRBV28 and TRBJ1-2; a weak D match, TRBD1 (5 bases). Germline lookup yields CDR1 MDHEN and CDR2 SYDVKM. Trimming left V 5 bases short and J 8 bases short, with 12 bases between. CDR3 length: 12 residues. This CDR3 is CASSQTGRGYTF. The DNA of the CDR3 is TGTGCCAGCAGTCAGACGGGGCGAGGCTACACCTTC.

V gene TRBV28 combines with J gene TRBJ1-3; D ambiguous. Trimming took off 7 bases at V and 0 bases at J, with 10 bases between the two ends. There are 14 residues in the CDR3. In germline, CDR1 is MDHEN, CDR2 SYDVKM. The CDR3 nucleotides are TGTGCCAGCACCCTACCCTACTCTGGAAACACCATATATTTT. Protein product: CASTLPYSGNTIYF. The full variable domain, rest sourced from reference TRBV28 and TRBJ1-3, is DVKVTQSSRYLVKRTGEKVFLECVQDMDHENMFWYRQDPGLGLRLIYFSYDVKMKEKGDIPEGYSVSREKKERFSLILESASTNQTSMYLCASTLPYSGNTIYFGEGSWLTVV.

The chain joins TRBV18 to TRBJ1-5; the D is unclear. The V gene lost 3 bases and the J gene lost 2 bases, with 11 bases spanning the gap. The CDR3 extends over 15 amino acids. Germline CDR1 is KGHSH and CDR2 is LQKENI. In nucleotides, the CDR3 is TGTGCCAGCTCACCGCGCGGTCTTGGCAATCAGCCCCAGCATTTT. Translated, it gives CASSPRGLGNQPQHF.

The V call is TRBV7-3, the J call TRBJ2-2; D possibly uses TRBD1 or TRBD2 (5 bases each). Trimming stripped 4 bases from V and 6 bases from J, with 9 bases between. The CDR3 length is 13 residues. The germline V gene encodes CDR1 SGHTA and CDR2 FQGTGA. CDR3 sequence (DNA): TGTGCCAGCAGCTCCCGGGACGCCGGGGAGCTGTTTTTT. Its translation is CASSSRDAGELFF.

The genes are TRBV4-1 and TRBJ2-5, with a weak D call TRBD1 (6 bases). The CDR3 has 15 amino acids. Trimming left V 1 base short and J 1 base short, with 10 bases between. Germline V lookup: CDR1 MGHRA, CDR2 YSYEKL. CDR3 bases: TGCGCCAGCAGCCAAGGGTGGGACACCCAAGAGACCCAGTACTTC. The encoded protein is CASSQGWDTQETQYF.

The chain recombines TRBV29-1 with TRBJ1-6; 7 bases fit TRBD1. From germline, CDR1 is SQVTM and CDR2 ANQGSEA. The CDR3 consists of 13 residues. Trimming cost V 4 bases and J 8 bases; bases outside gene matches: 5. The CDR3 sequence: CSVGQGEDSPLHF. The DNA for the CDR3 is TGCAGCGTTGGACAGGGAGAAGATTCACCCCTCCACTTT.

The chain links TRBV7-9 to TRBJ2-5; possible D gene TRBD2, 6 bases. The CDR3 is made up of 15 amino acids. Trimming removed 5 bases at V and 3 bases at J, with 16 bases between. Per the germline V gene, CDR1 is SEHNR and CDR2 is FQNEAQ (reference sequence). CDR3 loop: CASSTAGWGEETQYF. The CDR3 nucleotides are TGTGCCAGCAGCACCGCGGGGTGGGGGGAAGAGACCCAGTACTTC.

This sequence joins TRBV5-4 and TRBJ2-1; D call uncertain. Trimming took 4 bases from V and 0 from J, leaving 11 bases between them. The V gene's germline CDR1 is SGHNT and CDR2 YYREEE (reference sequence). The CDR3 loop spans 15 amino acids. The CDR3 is CASSPDRSSYNEQFF. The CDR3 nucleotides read TGTGCCAGCAGCCCGGACCGGAGCTCCTACAATGAGCAGTTCTTC.

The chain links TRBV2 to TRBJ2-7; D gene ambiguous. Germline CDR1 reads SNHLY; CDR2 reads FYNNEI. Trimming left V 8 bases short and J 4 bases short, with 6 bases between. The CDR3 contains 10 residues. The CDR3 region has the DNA TGTGCCAGCCAAGGATACGAGCAGTACTTC. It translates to CASQGYEQYF.

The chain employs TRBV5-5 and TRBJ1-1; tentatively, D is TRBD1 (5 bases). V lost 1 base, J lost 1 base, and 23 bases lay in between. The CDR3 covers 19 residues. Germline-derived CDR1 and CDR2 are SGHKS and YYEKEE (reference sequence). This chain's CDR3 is CASSLFLKQGWSSNTEAFF. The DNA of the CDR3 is TGTGCCAGCAGCTTGTTCTTGAAGCAGGGTTGGTCTTCGAACACTGAAGCTTTCTTT.

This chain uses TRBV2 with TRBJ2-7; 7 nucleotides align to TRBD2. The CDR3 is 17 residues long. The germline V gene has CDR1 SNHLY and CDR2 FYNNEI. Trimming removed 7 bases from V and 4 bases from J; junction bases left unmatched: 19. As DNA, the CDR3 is TGTGCCAGCATTCACGGGGGGTTTTCCTCCGTTACTTACGAGCAGTACTTC. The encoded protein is CASIHGGFSSVTYEQYF.

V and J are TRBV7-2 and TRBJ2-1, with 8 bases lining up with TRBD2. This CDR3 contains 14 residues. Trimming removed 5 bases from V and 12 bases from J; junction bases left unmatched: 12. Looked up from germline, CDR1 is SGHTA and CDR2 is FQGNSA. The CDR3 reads CASSTLGLAGRQFF. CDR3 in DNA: TGTGCCAGCAGCACCCTCGGACTAGCTGGAAGGCAGTTCTTC.

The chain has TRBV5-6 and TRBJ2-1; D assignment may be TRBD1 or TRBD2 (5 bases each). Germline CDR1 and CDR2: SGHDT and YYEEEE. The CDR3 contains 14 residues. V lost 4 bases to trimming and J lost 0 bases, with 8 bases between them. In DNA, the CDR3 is TGTGCCAGCAGCCCAGGGAGCTCCTACAATGAGCAGTTCTTC. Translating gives CASSPGSSYNEQFF.